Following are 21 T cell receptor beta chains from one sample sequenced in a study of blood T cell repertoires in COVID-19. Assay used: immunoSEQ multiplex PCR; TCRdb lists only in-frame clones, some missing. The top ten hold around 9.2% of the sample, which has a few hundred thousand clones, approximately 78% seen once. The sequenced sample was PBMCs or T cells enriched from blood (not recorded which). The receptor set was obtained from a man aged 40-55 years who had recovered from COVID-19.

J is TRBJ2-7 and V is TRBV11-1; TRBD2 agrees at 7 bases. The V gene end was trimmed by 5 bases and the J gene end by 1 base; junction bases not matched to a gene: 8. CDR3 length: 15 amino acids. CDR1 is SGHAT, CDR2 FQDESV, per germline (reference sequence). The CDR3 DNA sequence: TGTGCCAGCAGCCAAGCAAATAGCGGGTCCTACGAGCAGTACTTC. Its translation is CASSQANSGSYEQYF.

CDR3 loop: CASRLEGPNQPQHF. For the CDR3, the DNA is TGTGCCAGCAGGCTGGAGGGTCCCAATCAGCCCCAGCATTTT. The rearrangement joins TRBV28 to TRBJ1-5; D unclear. The germline V gene encodes CDR1 MDHEN and CDR2 SYDVKM. There are 14 residues in the CDR3. V lost 6 bases and J lost 3, with 12 bases in between.

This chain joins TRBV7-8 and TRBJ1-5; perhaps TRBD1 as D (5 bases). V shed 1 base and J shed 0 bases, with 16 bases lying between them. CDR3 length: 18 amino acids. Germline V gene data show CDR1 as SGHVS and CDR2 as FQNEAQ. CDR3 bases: TGTGCCAGCAGCTTAGGACAGAGTCAGGGTTATAGCAATCAGCCCCAGCATTTT. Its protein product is CASSLGQSQGYSNQPQHF.

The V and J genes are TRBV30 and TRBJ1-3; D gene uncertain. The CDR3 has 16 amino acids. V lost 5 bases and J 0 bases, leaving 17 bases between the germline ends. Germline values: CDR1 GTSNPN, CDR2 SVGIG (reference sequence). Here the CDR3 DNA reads TGTGCCTGGGCGGGGAGGGCAGCAACCTCTGGAAACACCATATATTTT. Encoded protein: CAWAGRAATSGNTIYF.

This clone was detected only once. This CDR3 is CAISRGGQGEEKLFF. The CDR3 DNA follows: TGTGCCATCTCAAGAGGGGGACAGGGGGAGGAAAAACTGTTTTTT. The J gene is TRBJ1-4, the V gene TRBV10-3, with 11 bases aligning to TRBD1. The CDR3 runs 15 residues. Germline V lookup: CDR1 ENHRY, CDR2 SYGVKD. V gave up 8 bases and J gave up 8 bases; unmatched junction bases: 10.

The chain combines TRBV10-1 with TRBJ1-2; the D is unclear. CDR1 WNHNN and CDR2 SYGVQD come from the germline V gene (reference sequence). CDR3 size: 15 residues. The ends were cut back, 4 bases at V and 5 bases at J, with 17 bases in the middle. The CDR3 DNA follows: TGCGCCAGCAGTGCTCGAGGACGGGAAAATTATGGCTACACCTTC. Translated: CASSARGRENYGYTF.

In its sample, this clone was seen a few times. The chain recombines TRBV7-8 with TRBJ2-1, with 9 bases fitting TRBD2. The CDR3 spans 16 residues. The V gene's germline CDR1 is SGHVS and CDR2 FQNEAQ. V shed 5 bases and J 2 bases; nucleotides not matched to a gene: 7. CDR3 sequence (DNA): TGTGCCAGCAGCCCCTCTAGCGGGACAGCCTACAATGAGCAGTTCTTC. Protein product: CASSPSSGTAYNEQFF.

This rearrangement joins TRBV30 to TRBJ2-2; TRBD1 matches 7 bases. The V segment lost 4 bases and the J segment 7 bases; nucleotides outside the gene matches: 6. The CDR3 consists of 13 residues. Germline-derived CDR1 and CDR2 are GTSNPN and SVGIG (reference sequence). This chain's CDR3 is CAWTSGGGGELFF. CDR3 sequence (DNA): TGTGCCTGGACCTCAGGGGGTGGCGGGGAGCTGTTTTTT. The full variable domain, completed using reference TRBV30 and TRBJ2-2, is SQTIHQWPATLVQPVGSPLSLECTVEGTSNPNLYWYRQAAGRGLQLLFYSVGIGQISSEVPQNLSASRPQDRQFILSSKKLLLSDSGFYLCAWTSGGGGELFFGEGSRLTVL.

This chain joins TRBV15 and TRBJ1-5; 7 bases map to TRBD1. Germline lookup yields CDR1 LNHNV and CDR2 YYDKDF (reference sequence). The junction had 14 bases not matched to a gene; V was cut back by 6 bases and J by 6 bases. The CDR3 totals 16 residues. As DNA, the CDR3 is TGTGCCACCAGTACCAACTTCAGGGGGAGCGCTCAGCCCCAGCATTTT. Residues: CATSTNFRGSAQPQHF.

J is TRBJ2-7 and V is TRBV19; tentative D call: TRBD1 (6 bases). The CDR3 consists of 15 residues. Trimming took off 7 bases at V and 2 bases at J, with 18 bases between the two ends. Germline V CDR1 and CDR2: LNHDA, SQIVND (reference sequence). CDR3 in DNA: TGTGCCAGTACAGGACAGAGAATCCTCACCTACGAGCAGTACTTC. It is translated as CASTGQRILTYEQYF.

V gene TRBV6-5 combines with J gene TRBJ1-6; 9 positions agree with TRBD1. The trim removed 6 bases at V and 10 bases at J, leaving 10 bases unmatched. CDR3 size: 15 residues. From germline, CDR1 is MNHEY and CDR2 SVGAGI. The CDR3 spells CASSRGTGPRSPLHF. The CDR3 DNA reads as TGTGCCAGCAGCCGCGGGACAGGGCCTCGCTCACCCCTCCACTTT.

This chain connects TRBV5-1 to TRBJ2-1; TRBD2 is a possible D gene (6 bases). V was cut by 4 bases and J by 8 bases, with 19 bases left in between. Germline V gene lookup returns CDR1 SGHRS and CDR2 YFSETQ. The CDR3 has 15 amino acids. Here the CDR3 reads CASSRVVSGRDEQFF. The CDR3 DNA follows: TGCGCCAGCAGCCGTGTAGTTAGCGGTCGTGATGAGCAGTTCTTC.

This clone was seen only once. CDR3 nucleotide sequence: TGTGCCAGCAGCCCGCAGCGGGACCTGTACAATGAGCAGTTCTTC. Its translation is CASSPQRDLYNEQFF. The chain employs TRBV9 and TRBJ2-1; 7 positions match TRBD2. CDR1 SGDLS and CDR2 YYNGEE come from the germline V gene. Germline trimming cut 4 bases from V and 4 bases from J; bases unmatched to any gene: 8. The CDR3 has 15 residues.

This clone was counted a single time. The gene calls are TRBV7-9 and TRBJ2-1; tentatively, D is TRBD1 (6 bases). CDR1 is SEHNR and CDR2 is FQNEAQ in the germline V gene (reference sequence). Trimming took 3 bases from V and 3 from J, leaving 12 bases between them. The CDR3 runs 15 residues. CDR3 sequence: CASSFGGHNYNEQFF. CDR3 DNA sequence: TGTGCCAGCAGCTTTGGGGGACATAACTACAATGAGCAGTTCTTC.

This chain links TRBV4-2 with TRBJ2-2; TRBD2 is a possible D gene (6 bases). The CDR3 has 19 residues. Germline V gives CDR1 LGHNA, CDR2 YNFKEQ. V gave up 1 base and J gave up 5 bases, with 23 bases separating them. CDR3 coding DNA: TGTGCCAGCAGCCAAGTTCGGCCCCTGGAACGACGGGAGACCGGGGAGCTGTTTTTT. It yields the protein CASSQVRPLERRETGELFF.

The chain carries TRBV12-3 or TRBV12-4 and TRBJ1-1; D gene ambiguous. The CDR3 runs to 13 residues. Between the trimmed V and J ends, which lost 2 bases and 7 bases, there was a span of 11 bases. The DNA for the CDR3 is TGTGCCAGCAGTTTAAGGCAGGAACATGAAGCTTTCTTT. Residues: CASSLRQEHEAFF.

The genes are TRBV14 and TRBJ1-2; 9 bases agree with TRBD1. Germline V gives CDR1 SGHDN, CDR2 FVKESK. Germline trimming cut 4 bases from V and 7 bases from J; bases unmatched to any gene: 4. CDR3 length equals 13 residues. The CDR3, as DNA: TGTGCCAGCAGCCTGGGACAGGGTTTTGGCTACACCTTC. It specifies CASSLGQGFGYTF.

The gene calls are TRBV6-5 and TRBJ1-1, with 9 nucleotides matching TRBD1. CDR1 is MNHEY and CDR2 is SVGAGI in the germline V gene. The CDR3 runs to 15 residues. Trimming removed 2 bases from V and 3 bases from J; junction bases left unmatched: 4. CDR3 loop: CASSYEQGAYTEAFF. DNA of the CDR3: TGTGCCAGCAGTTACGAACAGGGGGCATACACTGAAGCTTTCTTT.

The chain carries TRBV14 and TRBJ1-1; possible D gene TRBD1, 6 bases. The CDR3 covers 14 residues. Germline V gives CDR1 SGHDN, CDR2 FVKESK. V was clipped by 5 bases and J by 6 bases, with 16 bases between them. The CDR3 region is CASSSTGLMAEAFF. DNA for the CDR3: TGTGCCAGCAGCTCAACAGGGTTAATGGCTGAAGCTTTCTTT.

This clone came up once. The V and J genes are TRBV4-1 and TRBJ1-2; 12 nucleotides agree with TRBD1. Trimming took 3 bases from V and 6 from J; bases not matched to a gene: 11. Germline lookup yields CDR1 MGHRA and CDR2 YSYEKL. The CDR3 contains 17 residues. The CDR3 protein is CASSHIPGQGARDGYTF. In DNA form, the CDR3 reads TGCGCCAGCAGCCATATACCGGGACAGGGGGCTCGAGATGGCTACACCTTC.

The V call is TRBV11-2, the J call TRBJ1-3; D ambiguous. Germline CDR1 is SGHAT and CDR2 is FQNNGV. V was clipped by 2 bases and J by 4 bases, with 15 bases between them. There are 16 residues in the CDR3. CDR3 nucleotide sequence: TGTGCCAGCAGCTTATTGGTCAGAACCTTCGGAAACACCATATATTTT. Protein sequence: CASSLLVRTFGNTIYF.